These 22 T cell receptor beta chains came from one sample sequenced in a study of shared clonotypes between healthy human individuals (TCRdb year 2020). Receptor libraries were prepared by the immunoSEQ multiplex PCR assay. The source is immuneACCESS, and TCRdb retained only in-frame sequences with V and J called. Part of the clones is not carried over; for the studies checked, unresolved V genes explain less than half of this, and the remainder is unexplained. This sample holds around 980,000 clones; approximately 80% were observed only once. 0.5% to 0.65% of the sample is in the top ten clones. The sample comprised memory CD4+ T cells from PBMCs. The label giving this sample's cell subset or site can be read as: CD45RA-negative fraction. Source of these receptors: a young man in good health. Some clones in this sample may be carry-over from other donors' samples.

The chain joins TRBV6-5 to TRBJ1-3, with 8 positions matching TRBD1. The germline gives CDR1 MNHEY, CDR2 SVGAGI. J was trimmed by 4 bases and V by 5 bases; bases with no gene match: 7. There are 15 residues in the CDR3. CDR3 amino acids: CASSRDRRSGNTIYF. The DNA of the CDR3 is TGTGCCAGCAGTCGGGACAGGAGGTCCGGAAACACCATATATTTT.

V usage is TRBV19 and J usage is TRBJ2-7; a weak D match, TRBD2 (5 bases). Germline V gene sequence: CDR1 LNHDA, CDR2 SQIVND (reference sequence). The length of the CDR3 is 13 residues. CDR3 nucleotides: TGTGCGAACTTTCGGGGTAAGTCCTACGAGCAGTACTTC. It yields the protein CANFRGKSYEQYF.

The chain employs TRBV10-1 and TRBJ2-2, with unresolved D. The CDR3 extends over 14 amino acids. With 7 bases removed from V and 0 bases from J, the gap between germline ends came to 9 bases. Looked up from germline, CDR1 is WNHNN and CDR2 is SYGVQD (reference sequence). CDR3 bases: TGCGCCAGCAAAGCGAATACGAACACCGGGGAGCTGTTTTTT. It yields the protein CASKANTNTGELFF.

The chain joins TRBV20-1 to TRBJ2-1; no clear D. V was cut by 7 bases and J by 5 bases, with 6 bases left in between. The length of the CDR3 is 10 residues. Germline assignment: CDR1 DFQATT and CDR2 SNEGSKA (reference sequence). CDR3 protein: CSVGDNEQFF. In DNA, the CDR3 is TGCAGTGTTGGGGACAATGAGCAGTTCTTC.

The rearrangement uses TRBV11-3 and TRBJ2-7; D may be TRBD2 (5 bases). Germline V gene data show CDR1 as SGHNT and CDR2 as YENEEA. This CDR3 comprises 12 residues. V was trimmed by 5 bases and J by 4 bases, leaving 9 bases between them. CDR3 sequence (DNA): TGTGCCAGCAGCCTCGAGGGATACGAGCAGTACTTC. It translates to CASSLEGYEQYF.

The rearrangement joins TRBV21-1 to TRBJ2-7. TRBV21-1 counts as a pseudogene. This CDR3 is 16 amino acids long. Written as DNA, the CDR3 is TGTGCCAGCAGCAAAAGTGGGCATCGAGGCCCCTACGAGCAGTACTTC. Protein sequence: CASSKSGHRGPYEQYF.

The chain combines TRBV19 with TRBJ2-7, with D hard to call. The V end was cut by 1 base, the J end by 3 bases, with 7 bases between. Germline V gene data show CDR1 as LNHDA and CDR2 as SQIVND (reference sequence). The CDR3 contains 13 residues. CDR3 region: CASSIVIGYEQYF. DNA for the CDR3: TGTGCCAGTAGTATAGTGATCGGCTACGAGCAGTACTTC. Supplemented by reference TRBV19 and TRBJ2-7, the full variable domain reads DGGITQSPKYLFRKEGQNVTLSCEQNLNHDAMYWYRQDPGQGLRLIYYSQIVNDFQKGDIAEGYSVSREKKESFPLTVTSAQKNPTAFYLCASSIVIGYEQYFGPGTRLTVT.

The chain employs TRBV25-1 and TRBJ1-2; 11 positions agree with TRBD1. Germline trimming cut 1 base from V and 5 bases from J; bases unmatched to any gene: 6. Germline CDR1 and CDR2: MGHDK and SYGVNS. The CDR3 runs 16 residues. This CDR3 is CASSESRTGGVYGYTF. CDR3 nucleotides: TGTGCCAGCAGTGAATCCCGGACAGGGGGCGTGTATGGCTACACCTTC.

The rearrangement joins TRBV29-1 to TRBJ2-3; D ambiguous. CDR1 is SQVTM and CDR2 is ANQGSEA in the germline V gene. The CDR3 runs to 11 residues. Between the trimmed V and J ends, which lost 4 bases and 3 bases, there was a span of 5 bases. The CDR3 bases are TGCAGCGTTGGACATACAGATACGCAGTATTTT. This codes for CSVGHTDTQYF.

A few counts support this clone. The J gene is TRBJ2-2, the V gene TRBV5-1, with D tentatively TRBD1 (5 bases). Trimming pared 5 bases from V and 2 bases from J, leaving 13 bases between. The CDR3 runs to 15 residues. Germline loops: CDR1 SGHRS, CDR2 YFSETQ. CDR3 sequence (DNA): TGCGCCAGCAGACTGACAGAGACCAACACCGGGGAGCTGTTTTTT. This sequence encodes CASRLTETNTGELFF.

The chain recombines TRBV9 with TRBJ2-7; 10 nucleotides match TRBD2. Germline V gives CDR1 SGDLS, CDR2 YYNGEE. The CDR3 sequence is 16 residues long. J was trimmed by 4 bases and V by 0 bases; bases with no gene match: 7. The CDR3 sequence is CASSVAPTSGKYEQYF. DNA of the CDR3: TGTGCCAGCAGCGTAGCACCTACTAGCGGGAAGTACGAGCAGTACTTC.

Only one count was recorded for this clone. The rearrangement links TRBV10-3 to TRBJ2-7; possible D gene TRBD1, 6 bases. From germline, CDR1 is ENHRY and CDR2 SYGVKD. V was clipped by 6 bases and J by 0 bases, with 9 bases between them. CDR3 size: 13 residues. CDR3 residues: CAISQDSSYEQYF. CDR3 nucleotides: TGTGCCATCAGCCAGGACAGCTCCTACGAGCAGTACTTC.

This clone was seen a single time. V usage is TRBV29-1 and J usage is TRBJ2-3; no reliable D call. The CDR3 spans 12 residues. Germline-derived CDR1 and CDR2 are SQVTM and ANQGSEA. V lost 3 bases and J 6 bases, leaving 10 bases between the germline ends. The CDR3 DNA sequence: TGCAGCGTTGACCACAGCGCGGATACGCAGTATTTT. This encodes CSVDHSADTQYF.

In DNA, the CDR3 is TGCGCCAGCAGTGATAGCGGCTCCTACAATGAGCAGTTCTTC. It specifies CASSDSGSYNEQFF. The chain combines TRBV5-1 with TRBJ2-1, with D perhaps matching TRBD2 (6 bases). The CDR3 contains 14 residues. Germline V gene lookup returns CDR1 SGHRS and CDR2 YFSETQ. The V gene lost 5 bases and the J gene lost 0 bases, with 9 bases spanning the gap.

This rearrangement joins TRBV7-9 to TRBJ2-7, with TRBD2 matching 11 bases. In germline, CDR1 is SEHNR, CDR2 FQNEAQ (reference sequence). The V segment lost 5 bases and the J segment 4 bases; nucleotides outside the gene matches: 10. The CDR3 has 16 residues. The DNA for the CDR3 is TGTGCCAGCAGCATCCAAATAGCGGGAGGGGCTTACGAGCAGTACTTC. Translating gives CASSIQIAGGAYEQYF.

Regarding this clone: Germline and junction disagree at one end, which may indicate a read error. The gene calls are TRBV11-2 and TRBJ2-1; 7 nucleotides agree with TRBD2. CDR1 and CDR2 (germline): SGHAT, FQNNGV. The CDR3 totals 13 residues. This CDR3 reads CASSRRVEEGRVF. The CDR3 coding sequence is TGTGCCAGCAGCCGCCGGGTGGAGGAGGGGAGGGTCTTC.

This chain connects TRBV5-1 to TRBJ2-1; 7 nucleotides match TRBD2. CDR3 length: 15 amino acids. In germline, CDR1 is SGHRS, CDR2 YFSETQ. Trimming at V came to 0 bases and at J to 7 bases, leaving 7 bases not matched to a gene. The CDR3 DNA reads TGCGCCAGCAGCTTGGGCGGGAGCGATCGGAATGAGCAGTTCTTC. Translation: CASSLGGSDRNEQFF. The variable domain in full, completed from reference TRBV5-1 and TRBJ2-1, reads KAGVTQTPRYLIKTRGQQVTLSCSPISGHRSVSWYQQTPGQGLQFLFEYFSETQRNKGNFPGRFSGRQFSNSRSEMNVSTLELGDSALYLCASSLGGSDRNEQFFGPGTRLTVL.

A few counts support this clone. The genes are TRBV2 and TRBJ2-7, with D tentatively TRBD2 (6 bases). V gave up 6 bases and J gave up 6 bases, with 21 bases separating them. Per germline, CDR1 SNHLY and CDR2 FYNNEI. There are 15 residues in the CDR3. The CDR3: CASSRDDPGVSEQYF. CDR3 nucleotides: TGTGCCAGCAGCCGGGACGACCCGGGAGTGAGCGAGCAGTACTTC.

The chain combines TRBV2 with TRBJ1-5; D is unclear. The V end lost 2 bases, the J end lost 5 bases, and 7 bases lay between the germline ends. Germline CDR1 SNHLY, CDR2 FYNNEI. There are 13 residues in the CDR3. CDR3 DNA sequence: TGTGCCAGCAGTGAATCGATCCATCAGCCCCAGCATTTT. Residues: CASSESIHQPQHF.

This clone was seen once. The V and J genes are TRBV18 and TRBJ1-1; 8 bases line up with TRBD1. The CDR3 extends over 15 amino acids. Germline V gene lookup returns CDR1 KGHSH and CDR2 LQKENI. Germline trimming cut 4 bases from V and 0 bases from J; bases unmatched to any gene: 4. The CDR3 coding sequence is TGTGCCAGCTCACTGGGACAGGAGATGAACACTGAAGCTTTCTTT. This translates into CASSLGQEMNTEAFF.

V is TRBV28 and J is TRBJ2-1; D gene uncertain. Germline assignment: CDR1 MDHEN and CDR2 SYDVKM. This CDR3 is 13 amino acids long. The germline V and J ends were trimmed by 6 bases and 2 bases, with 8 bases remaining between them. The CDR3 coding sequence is TGTGCCAGCAGGTCGGCCCCCTACAATGAGCAGTTCTTC. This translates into CASRSAPYNEQFF.

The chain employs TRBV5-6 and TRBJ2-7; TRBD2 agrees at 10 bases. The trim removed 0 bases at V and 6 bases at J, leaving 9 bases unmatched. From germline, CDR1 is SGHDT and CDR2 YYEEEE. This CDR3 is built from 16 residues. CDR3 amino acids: CASSLVPSGSFSEQYF. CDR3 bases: TGTGCCAGCAGCTTGGTCCCTAGCGGGAGCTTCTCCGAGCAGTACTTC.